These 23 T cell receptor beta chains were sequenced from one sample in a study of blood T cell repertoires in COVID-19. TCRdb's copy holds only in-frame clones and misses some; the assay was immunoSEQ multiplex PCR. The sample includes about 89,000 clones, roughly 80% of them seen just once. What was sequenced was peripheral blood. The receptors were gathered from a human donor in a cohort sampled during active COVID-19.

The V gene is TRBV24-1, the J gene TRBJ2-7; a weak D match, TRBD2 (5 bases). The CDR3 sequence is 13 residues long. V was trimmed by 4 bases and J by 6 bases, leaving 12 bases between them. CDR1 is KGHDR and CDR2 is SFDVKD in the germline V gene. This chain's CDR3 is CATSDYGISEQYF. The CDR3 DNA is TGTGCCACCAGTGACTACGGGATCTCCGAGCAGTACTTC.

The CDR3 reads CASSLSGPSNTEAFF. CDR3 in DNA: TGTGCCAGCAGTTTGAGCGGGCCATCGAACACTGAAGCTTTCTTT. The J gene is TRBJ1-1, the V gene TRBV28, with D uncertain. This CDR3 comprises 15 residues. The ends were cut back, 3 bases at V and 1 base at J, with 12 bases in the middle. Germline CDR1 is MDHEN and CDR2 is SYDVKM.

The chain links TRBV19 to TRBJ2-1; the match to TRBD1 covers 9 bases. The CDR3 is made up of 17 amino acids. CDR1 is LNHDA, CDR2 SQIVND, per germline (reference sequence). The junction had 12 bases not matched to a gene; V was cut back by 5 bases and J by 4 bases. In DNA, the CDR3 is TGTGCCAGTAGTCCCCTATCAGCGGGACAGGGTTACAATGAGCAGTTCTTC. It translates to CASSPLSAGQGYNEQFF.

This clone was counted a few times. The chain employs TRBV5-1 and TRBJ2-2; perhaps TRBD1 as D (5 bases). This CDR3 is 14 amino acids long. Per the germline V gene, CDR1 is SGHRS and CDR2 is YFSETQ. Trimming stripped 4 bases from V and 6 bases from J, with 13 bases between. In DNA form, the CDR3 reads TGCGCCAGCAGCCCTGGACAAACGGCCGGGGAGCTGTTTTTT. This codes for CASSPGQTAGELFF.

The gene calls are TRBV5-1 and TRBJ2-2; 8 nucleotides match TRBD2. Trimming cost V 4 bases and J 3 bases; bases outside gene matches: 5. Germline values: CDR1 SGHRS, CDR2 YFSETQ. This CDR3 is 15 amino acids long. The CDR3 sequence: CASSVSGKDTGELFF. Written as DNA, the CDR3 is TGCGCCAGCAGCGTTAGCGGGAAGGACACCGGGGAGCTGTTTTTT.

CDR3 in DNA: TGTGCAAGTCGCCGGGGACTAGTAGCGTACGAGCAGTACTTC. Translation: CASRRGLVAYEQYF. The chain combines TRBV12-2 with TRBJ2-7; TRBD2, the table's D call, lacks a check against the DNA. TRBV12-2 counts as a pseudogene. CDR3 length equals 14 residues.

CDR3 sequence (DNA): TGTGCCACCAGCCCGTATAAGCGGGAGTCCTACGAGCAGTACTTC. It translates to CATSPYKRESYEQYF. The chain carries TRBV15 and TRBJ2-7, with TRBD2 matching over 8 bases. Germline trimming cut 5 bases from V and 1 base from J; bases unmatched to any gene: 7. The CDR3 runs 15 residues. CDR1 is LNHNV and CDR2 is YYDKDF in the germline V gene (reference sequence).

This rearrangement joins TRBV6-5 to TRBJ1-6; D call uncertain. CDR3 length: 15 amino acids. In germline, CDR1 is MNHEY, CDR2 SVGAGI. The germline V and J ends were trimmed by 6 bases and 8 bases, with 17 bases remaining between them. CDR3 DNA sequence: TGTGCCAGCAGGCGCGCGGGGTCGCTGGATTCACCCCTCCACTTT. It encodes CASRRAGSLDSPLHF.

This clone was recorded only once. Here the CDR3 reads CASSLGTTSTNEKLFF. As DNA, the CDR3 is TGCGCCAGCAGCTTGGGTACAACCTCAACTAATGAAAAACTGTTTTTT. V and J are TRBV5-1 and TRBJ1-4; D gene uncertain. CDR1 is SGHRS, CDR2 YFSETQ, per germline. This CDR3 spans 16 amino acids. Trimming removed 0 bases from V and 0 bases from J, with 9 bases in between.

The V call is TRBV7-2, the J call TRBJ2-1, with TRBD1 identical over 7 bases. The CDR3 extends over 14 amino acids. V was clipped by 7 bases and J by 5 bases; unmatched bases: 8. Germline lookup yields CDR1 SGHTA and CDR2 FQGNSA. This chain's CDR3 is CASNPGTVNNEQFF. The CDR3 DNA reads TGTGCCAGCAACCCCGGGACAGTAAACAATGAGCAGTTCTTC.

J is TRBJ2-5 and V is TRBV7-2; maybe TRBD2 (5 bases). This CDR3 has 15 amino acids. Germline CDR1 SGHTA, CDR2 FQGNSA. Deletions cut 2 bases from V and 5 bases from J, with 15 bases between. This CDR3 is CASSLNGIQGETQYF. As DNA, the CDR3 is TGTGCCAGCAGCTTAAACGGGATCCAAGGGGAGACCCAGTACTTC. The whole variable domain, remainder taken from reference TRBV7-2 and TRBJ2-5, is GAGVSQSPSNKVTEKGKDVELRCDPISGHTALYWYRQSLGQGLEFLIYFQGNSAPDKSGLPSDRFSAERTGGSVSTLTIQRTQQEDSAVYLCASSLNGIQGETQYFGPGTRLLVL.

The chain couples TRBV13 to TRBJ2-3; 7 bases match TRBD1. V lost 5 bases and J lost 0; bases outside the gene matches: 5. CDR3 length: 15 residues. Germline V gives CDR1 PRHDT, CDR2 FYEKMQ (reference sequence). The DNA for the CDR3 is TGTGCCAGCAGCCCGACAGGGTTTAGCACAGATACGCAGTATTTT. This translates into CASSPTGFSTDTQYF.

V is TRBV2 and J is TRBJ2-7, with D tentatively TRBD1 (5 bases). Deletions cut 6 bases from V and 3 bases from J, with 15 bases between. The CDR3 has 14 residues. Per the germline V gene, CDR1 is SNHLY and CDR2 is FYNNEI. The CDR3 DNA follows: TGTGCCAGCAGACGGCAGGGTTCTAGCTACGAGCAGTACTTC. Its protein is CASRRQGSSYEQYF. Looking up the rest from reference TRBV2 and TRBJ2-7 gives the full variable domain: EPEVTQTPSHQVTQMGQEVILRCVPISNHLYFYWYRQILGQKVEFLVSFYNNEISEKSEIFDDQFSVERPDGSNFTLKIRSTKLEDSAMYFCASRRQGSSYEQYFGPGTRLTVT.

This clone was counted a single time. The J gene is TRBJ1-1, the V gene TRBV19; D call uncertain. The CDR3 is 17 amino acids. Germline CDR1 and CDR2: LNHDA and SQIVND (reference sequence). The V gene lost 5 bases and the J gene lost 1 base, with 20 bases spanning the gap. The CDR3 nucleotides read TGTGCCAGTAGTGTACTCGAAACCAGGTTTGCGAACACTGAAGCTTTCTTT. Translating gives CASSVLETRFANTEAFF.

The chain recombines TRBV2 with TRBJ2-2; D unclear. The CDR3 has 12 amino acids. Between the trimmed V and J ends, which lost 6 bases and 8 bases, there was a span of 10 bases. Germline V CDR1 and CDR2: SNHLY, FYNNEI. The CDR3 reads CASSPRNGELFF. CDR3 nucleotide sequence: TGTGCCAGCAGCCCGCGTAATGGGGAGCTGTTTTTT.

The chain uses TRBV7-8 and TRBJ2-3; 12 bases map to TRBD2. The CDR3 is made up of 18 amino acids. Germline CDR1 is SGHVS and CDR2 is FQNEAQ. Trimming took 1 base from V and 4 from J; bases not matched to a gene: 9. This CDR3 is CASSLGLRLAGVADTQYF. As DNA, the CDR3 is TGTGCCAGCAGCTTAGGCCTCCGACTAGCGGGAGTGGCAGATACGCAGTATTTT. Filled out from reference TRBV7-8 and TRBJ2-3, the complete variable domain reads GAGVSQSPRYKVAKRGQDVALRCDPISGHVSLFWYQQALGQGPEFLTYFQNEAQLDKSGLPSDRFFAERPEGSVSTLKIQRTQQEDSAVYLCASSLGLRLAGVADTQYFGPGTRLTVL.

V usage is TRBV11-1 and J usage is TRBJ2-7, with D perhaps TRBD2 (6 bases). The germline V and J ends were trimmed by 1 base and 4 bases, with 14 bases remaining between them. The CDR3 length is 15 residues. Germline V lookup: CDR1 SGHAT, CDR2 FQDESV (reference sequence). CDR3 nucleotides: TGTGCCAGCAGCTTAGATGATGCGGGAAGATACGAGCAGTACTTC. Amino acids: CASSLDDAGRYEQYF. Filled out from reference TRBV11-1 and TRBJ2-7, the complete variable domain reads EAEVAQSPRYKITEKSQAVAFWCDPISGHATLYWYRQILGQGPELLVQFQDESVVDDSQLPKDRFSAERLKGVDSTLKIQPAELGDSAMYLCASSLDDAGRYEQYFGPGTRLTVT.

This chain uses TRBV3-1 (or the pseudogene TRBV3-2) with TRBJ2-2; 7 nucleotides agree with TRBD1. The germline gives CDR1 LGHDT, CDR2 YNNKEL (reference sequence). J lost 5 bases, V lost 2 bases, and 8 bases had no gene match. This CDR3 has 16 residues. CDR3 DNA sequence: TGTGCCAGCAGCCAATTTTTTAGGGGGCCTACCGGGGAGCTGTTTTTT. It encodes CASSQFFRGPTGELFF.

This clone came up once. This chain joins TRBV7-2 and TRBJ2-7; D perhaps matches TRBD1 (6 bases). The germline gives CDR1 SGHTA, CDR2 FQGNSA. The CDR3 length is 13 residues. V lost 1 base to trimming and J lost 6 bases, with 10 bases between them. In nucleotides, the CDR3 is TGTGCCAGCAGCTTAGTAGGGGGATCCGAGCAGTACTTC. It translates to CASSLVGGSEQYF.

This clone was counted ten times or more. J is TRBJ2-7 and V is TRBV10-3; 13 bases match TRBD2. Germline CDR1 ENHRY, CDR2 SYGVKD. With V trimmed by 5 bases and J by 3 bases, 4 bases remained unmatched. The CDR3 runs to 15 residues. CDR3 nucleotides: TGTGCCATCAGTAGACTAGCGGGAGGCCACTACGAGCAGTACTTC. This translates into CAISRLAGGHYEQYF.

This rearrangement joins TRBV28 to TRBJ1-1; tentatively, D is TRBD1 (5 bases). The V gene's germline CDR1 is MDHEN and CDR2 SYDVKM. Deletions cut 5 bases from V and 1 base from J, with 8 bases between. The CDR3 covers 13 residues. The CDR3 loop reads CASSRRGNTEAFF. CDR3 nucleotides: TGTGCCAGCAGTCGGAGGGGGAACACTGAAGCTTTCTTT.

The chain combines TRBV5-8 with TRBJ2-6; TRBD1 is a possible D gene (5 bases). Trimming removed 0 bases at V and 2 bases at J, with 12 bases between. Germline V gives CDR1 SGHTS, CDR2 YDEGEE. The CDR3 is made up of 17 amino acids. CDR3 protein: CASSLAGSRAGANVLTF. In DNA, the CDR3 is TGTGCCAGCAGCTTGGCCGGAAGCAGGGCTGGGGCCAACGTCCTGACTTTC.

This clone has a handful of counts. This chain joins TRBV19 and TRBJ1-1, with D hard to call. Germline CDR1 reads LNHDA; CDR2 reads SQIVND (reference sequence). The CDR3 contains 13 residues. The ends were cut back, 6 bases at V and 3 bases at J, with 11 bases in the middle. CDR3 sequence (DNA): TGTGCCAGTAGGCAGGATCTGGACACTGAAGCTTTCTTT. Translation: CASRQDLDTEAFF.